This TCR beta chain was retrieved from a study of shared clonotypes between healthy human individuals. Here immunoSEQ multiplex PCR was the method, and the copy in TCRdb shows in-frame clones only, minus some. The sample records some 1,600,000 clones, nearly 99% being singletons. Germline V gene sequence: CDR1 SGHNT, CDR2 YYREEE (reference sequence). Trimming left V 4 bases short and J 4 bases short, with 13 bases between. The CDR3 consists of 14 residues. Sequencing was carried out using naive CD4+ T cells sorted from blood. Noted subset: CD45RA+ positively selected. The clonotype was recovered from a man between 25 and 39 years old in good health. V usage is TRBV5-4 and J usage is TRBJ2-3, with D uncertain. The CDR3 here is CASSPMTKPDTQYF. In nucleotides, the CDR3 is TGTGCCAGCAGCCCGATGACCAAGCCAGATACGCAGTATTTT. Filled out from reference TRBV5-4 and TRBJ2-3, the complete variable domain reads ETGVTQSPTHLIKTRGQQVTLRCSSQSGHNTVSWYQQALGQGPQFIFQYYREEENGRGNFPPRFSGLQFPNYSSELNVNALELDDSALYLCASSPMTKPDTQYFGPGTRLTVL.